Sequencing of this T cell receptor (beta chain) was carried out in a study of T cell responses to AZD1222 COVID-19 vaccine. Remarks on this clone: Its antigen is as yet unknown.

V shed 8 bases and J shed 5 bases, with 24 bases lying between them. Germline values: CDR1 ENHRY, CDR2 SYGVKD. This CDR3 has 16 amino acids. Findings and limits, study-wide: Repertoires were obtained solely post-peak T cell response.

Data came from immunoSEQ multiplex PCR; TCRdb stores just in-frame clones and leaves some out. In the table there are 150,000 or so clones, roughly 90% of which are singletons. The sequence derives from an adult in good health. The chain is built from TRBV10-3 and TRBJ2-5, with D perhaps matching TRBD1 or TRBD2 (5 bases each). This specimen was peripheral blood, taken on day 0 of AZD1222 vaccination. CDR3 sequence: CAIGDPRVRSGETQYF. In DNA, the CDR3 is TGTGCCATCGGGGACCCTAGAGTTCGGTCTGGTGAGACCCAGTACTTC.